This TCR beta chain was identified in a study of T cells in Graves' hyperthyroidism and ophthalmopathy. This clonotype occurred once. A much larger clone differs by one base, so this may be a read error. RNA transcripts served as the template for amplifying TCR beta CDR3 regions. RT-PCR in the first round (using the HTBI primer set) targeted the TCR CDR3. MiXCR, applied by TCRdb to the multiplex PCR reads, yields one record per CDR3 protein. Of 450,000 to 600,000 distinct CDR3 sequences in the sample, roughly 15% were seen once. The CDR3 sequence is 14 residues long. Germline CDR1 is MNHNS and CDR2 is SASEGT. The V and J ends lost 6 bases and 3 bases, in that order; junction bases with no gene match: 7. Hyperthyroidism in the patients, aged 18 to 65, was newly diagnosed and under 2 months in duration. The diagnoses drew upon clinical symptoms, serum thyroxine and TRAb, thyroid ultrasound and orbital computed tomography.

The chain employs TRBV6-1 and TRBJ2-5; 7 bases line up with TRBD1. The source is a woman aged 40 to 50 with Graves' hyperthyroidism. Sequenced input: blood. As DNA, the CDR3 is TGTGCCAGCAGGAGGGGGCCACAAAAAGAGACCCAGTACTTC. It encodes CASRRGPQKETQYF.